Here is one TCR beta chain with its context. From germline, CDR1 is SGHVT and CDR2 SQSDAQ. The CDR3 totals 14 residues. The ends were cut back, 2 bases at V and 1 base at J, with 5 bases in the middle. The sample belongs to a study of CD8+CD57+ T cells in acquired aplastic anemia. Profiling that covered TCR beta VDJ and CDR3 relied on genomic DNA as its template. TCRdb processed the reads anew with MiXCR; each CDR3 protein has one entry. The sample lists under 350,000 distinct CDR3 sequences, approximately 60% occurring once. Patients who underwent sequencing had shown CD8+CD57+ cell expansion by flow cytometry.

Sequences were obtained from sorted CD4+, CD8+, or CD8+CD57+ T cells (not recorded which) from PBMCs. This sequence joins TRBV7-4 and TRBJ2-2; D unresolved. This receptor was obtained from a human donor with aplastic anemia. The CDR3 sequence: CASSLLENTGELFF. CDR3 in DNA: TGTGCCAGCAGCTTACTAGAGAACACCGGGGAGCTGTTTTTT.